This T cell receptor beta chain was sequenced in a study of HIV-infected patients and healthy controls. Whole-study results and caveats: Significantly higher mean Gini indices appeared in HIV-infected repertoires, possibly reflecting oligoclonality. Compared with healthy controls, HIV-infected patients showed less CDR3 sharing between individuals. Healthy controls carried many MAIT alpha-chain CDR3s, while HIV+ repertoires had few.

This clonotype was found a few times. Antigen: not known. The repertoire came from unfractionated whole blood and reflected all unsorted peripheral T cells. cDNA was made from roughly 470 ng RNA using alpha and beta constant primers. Separate chain-specific third strand synthesis with multiplexing indices produced the alpha and beta libraries. Each cDNA molecule was barcoded, and a single primer pair amplified each chain. TCRdb redid the calling of the 5' RACE reads with MiXCR, one entry per CDR3 protein. This table has about 15,000 distinct CDR3 sequences, roughly 7.6% appearing once. This TCR was sampled from an adult in good health. Sequences were obtained from blood.

CDR3 loop: CSARPAGGMNTEAFF. CDR3 sequence (DNA): TGCAGTGCTAGACCGGCAGGGGGAATGAACACTGAAGCTTTCTTT. The chain recombines TRBV20-1 with TRBJ1-1; 7 bases align to TRBD1. The germline gives CDR1 DFQATT, CDR2 SNEGSKA (reference sequence). With V trimmed by 2 bases and J by 0 bases, 6 bases remained unmatched. CDR3 size: 15 residues.